The 10 T cell receptor beta chains given below trace back to one sample, sequenced in a study of T cell repertoires in cytomegalovirus infection. Each CDR3 protein gets one entry after TCRdb re-called the reads with MiXCR. The sample holds hundreds of thousands of distinct CDR3 sequences, over 20% seen once. Sequenced sample: CD8+ T cells from PBMCs. The receptors derive from a human donor in good health (CMV status not recorded). Some clones in this sample may be carry-over from other donors' samples.

The V and J genes are TRBV27 and TRBJ2-7; D is unclear. The CDR3 runs 16 residues. V was trimmed by 0 bases and J by 5 bases, leaving 17 bases between them. CDR1 and CDR2 from the germline V gene are MNHEY and SMNVEV (reference sequence). DNA of the CDR3: TGTGCCAGCAGTTTATCCTCCGGAACAGCTGTCCACGAGCAGTACTTC. This translates into CASSLSSGTAVHEQYF.

The chain links TRBV20-1 to TRBJ2-7; possibly TRBD1 for D (6 bases). The germline V and J ends were trimmed by 1 base and 4 bases, with 11 bases remaining between them. This CDR3 has 13 amino acids. Looked up from germline, CDR1 is DFQATT and CDR2 is SNEGSKA (reference sequence). CDR3 in DNA: TGCAGTGCTAGAGTGGGACACCGTTACGAGCAGTACTTC. It specifies CSARVGHRYEQYF.

Only a few counts were recorded for this clonotype. The CDR3 protein is CASGTGGTRDEQFF. The CDR3, as DNA: TGTGCCAGCGGGACAGGTGGGACGAGGGATGAGCAGTTCTTC. This chain uses TRBV19 with TRBJ2-1, with 8 bases that match TRBD1. The germline gives CDR1 LNHDA, CDR2 SQIVND (reference sequence). With 9 bases clipped from V and 8 bases from J, the junction kept 12 bases outside the gene matches. The CDR3 covers 14 residues.

V and J are TRBV27 and TRBJ1-1; D gene unclear. Trimming left V 3 bases short and J 1 base short, with 6 bases between. Germline V gene lookup returns CDR1 MNHEY and CDR2 SMNVEV (reference sequence). The CDR3 is 13 amino acids. In DNA form, the CDR3 reads TGTGCCAGCAGTTTTTCCGAGAACACTGAAGCTTTCTTT. This codes for CASSFSENTEAFF.

The V gene is TRBV29-1, the J gene TRBJ2-1; D is unresolved. This CDR3 is 12 amino acids long. The V gene lost 0 bases and the J gene lost 6 bases, with 6 bases spanning the gap. From germline, CDR1 is SQVTM and CDR2 ANQGSEA. This chain's CDR3 is CSVEDVGNEQFF. The CDR3 nucleotides read TGCAGCGTTGAAGATGTGGGCAATGAGCAGTTCTTC.

V and J are TRBV5-4 and TRBJ1-1; weak D call: TRBD1 (5 bases). Germline V gives CDR1 SGHNT, CDR2 YYREEE (reference sequence). Trimming shortened V by 1 base and J by 7 bases, and 8 bases separated the two germline ends. The CDR3 runs 12 residues. The CDR3 nucleotides read TGTGCCAGCAGCTTGCGGGGGGTTGAAGCTTTCTTT. Its translation: CASSLRGVEAFF.

The CDR3 coding sequence is TGCAGTGCTAGGGTTCTACCGGCGACTCCCAATGAGCAGTTCTTC. It encodes CSARVLPATPNEQFF. The rearrangement joins TRBV20-1 to TRBJ2-1, with D hard to call. This CDR3 contains 15 residues. The ends were cut back, 3 bases at V and 6 bases at J, with 18 bases in the middle. From germline, CDR1 is DFQATT and CDR2 SNEGSKA (reference sequence).

This clonotype was counted many times. The rearrangement links TRBV7-9 to TRBJ1-1; no reliable D call. V lost 6 bases and J lost 4, with 12 bases in between. CDR1 and CDR2 from the germline V gene are SEHNR and FQNEAQ (reference sequence). This CDR3 contains 13 residues. The CDR3 loop reads CASRSPAGTEAFF. The CDR3 coding sequence is TGTGCCAGCAGGAGCCCAGCAGGCACTGAAGCTTTCTTT.

This clonotype was seen more than once but under ten times. The rearrangement joins TRBV7-6 to TRBJ1-1, with a tentative D call TRBD1 (5 bases). V dropped 4 bases and J dropped 5 bases, with 11 bases sitting between them. CDR1 is SGHVS and CDR2 is FNYEAQ in the germline V gene. The CDR3 loop spans 13 amino acids. This chain's CDR3 is CASSWRGDTEAFF. The CDR3 bases are TGTGCCAGCAGCTGGCGAGGGGATACTGAAGCTTTCTTT.

The CDR3 DNA is TGTGCCAGCAGTCCAGGGATGGGGCCTAGCTGGCACCAAGAGACCCAGTACTTC. The encoded protein is CASSPGMGPSWHQETQYF. The chain couples TRBV12-3 or TRBV12-4 to TRBJ2-5; D possibly matches TRBD1 or TRBD2 (5 bases each). V gave up 5 bases and J gave up 0 bases, with 22 bases separating them. This CDR3 has 18 residues.